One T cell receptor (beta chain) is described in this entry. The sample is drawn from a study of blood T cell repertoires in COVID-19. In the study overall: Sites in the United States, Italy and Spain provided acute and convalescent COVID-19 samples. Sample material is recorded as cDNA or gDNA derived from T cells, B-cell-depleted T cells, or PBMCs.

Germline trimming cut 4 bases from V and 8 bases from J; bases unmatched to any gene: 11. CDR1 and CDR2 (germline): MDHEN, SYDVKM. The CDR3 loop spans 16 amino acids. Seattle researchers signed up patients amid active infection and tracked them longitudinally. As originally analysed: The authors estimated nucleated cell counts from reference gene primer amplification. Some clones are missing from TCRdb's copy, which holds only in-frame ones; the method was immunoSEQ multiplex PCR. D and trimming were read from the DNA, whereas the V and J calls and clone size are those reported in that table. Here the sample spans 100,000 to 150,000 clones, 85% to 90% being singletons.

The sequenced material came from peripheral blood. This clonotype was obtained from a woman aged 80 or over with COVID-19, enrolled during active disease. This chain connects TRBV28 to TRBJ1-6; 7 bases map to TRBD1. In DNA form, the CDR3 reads TGTGCCAGCAGTTCGATAGGGACAGCGGCGGATTCACCCCTCCACTTT. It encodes CASSSIGTAADSPLHF.